The present TCR beta chain was sequenced within a study of shared clonotypes between healthy human individuals. Overall study context: Per donor, three plates held CD4 naive cells, three held CD4 memory, two held CD8 naive and one held CD8 memory.

The table came from immunoSEQ multiplex PCR; TCRdb's copy has only in-frame clones and leaves some out. There are about 550,000 clones in the sample; roughly 96% occur only once, and 0.085% to 0.11% lies in the top ten. General study points: Naive subsets typically showed greater estimated richness than memory subsets.

The CDR3 extends over 14 amino acids. CDR1 is SGHDT, CDR2 YYEEEE, per germline. V was pared by 5 bases and J by 3 bases, with 7 bases of the junction left unmatched. This clone has only one observation. No antigen is known for it. Naive-designated CD8 cells lacked CD45RO, were positively enriched for CCR7, and omitted terminally differentiated effector memory CD45RA+ cells. The sequencing input was naive CD8+ T cells sorted from blood. The sequence came from a woman in her 30s in good health. The chain has TRBV5-6 and TRBJ2-7; 8 nucleotides align to TRBD1. Here the CDR3 DNA reads TGTGCCAGCAGGACAGGGGCCGACTACTACGAGCAGTACTTC. Protein: CASRTGADYYEQYF.